Below, 30 T cell receptor beta chains from the same sample are listed, as sequenced in a study of blood T cells in healthy people across ages. A second PCR of 7 to 11 cycles used a sample-barcoded 5' primer and a J-beta primer mix. TCRdb analysed the 5' RACE reads with MiXCR anew, one entry per CDR3 protein. In the table there are 1.5 million to 2 million distinct CDR3 sequences, 49% of which are singletons. Sequences were obtained from blood. The origin of the receptors is a woman aged 40 to 50 in good health.

This clonotype was counted only a few times. The V gene is TRBV24-1, the J gene TRBJ2-4; a weak D match, TRBD1 (6 bases). The CDR3 runs to 15 residues. In germline, CDR1 is KGHDR, CDR2 SFDVKD. The germline V and J ends were trimmed by 3 bases and 6 bases, with 14 bases remaining between them. Written as DNA, the CDR3 is TGTGCCACCAGTGATCCAGTCCAGGGGCGAAACATTCAGTACTTC. This codes for CATSDPVQGRNIQYF.

The J gene is TRBJ2-7, the V gene TRBV18, with D perhaps assigned TRBD1 or TRBD2 (5 bases each). The V end was cut by 6 bases, the J end by 1 base, with 16 bases between. Germline lookup yields CDR1 KGHSH and CDR2 LQKENI. The CDR3 loop spans 15 amino acids. The CDR3 coding sequence is TGTGCCAGCTCGCAATTGGGACCCCCATCCTACGAGCAGTACTTC. This codes for CASSQLGPPSYEQYF.

Notes on this clonotype: At one end, the junction sequence differs from germline, possibly due to a read error. V gene TRBV5-1 combines with J gene TRBJ1-2; 11 nucleotides match TRBD1. CDR3 length: 15 residues. Germline values: CDR1 SGHRS, CDR2 YFSETQ. The CDR3 sequence is CASRKDRGPNYGYIF. CDR3 bases: TGCGCCAGCAGAAAGGACAGGGGGCCCAACTATGGCTACATCTTC.

This clonotype was detected a few times. The chain is built from TRBV28 and TRBJ2-1; unclear D gene. Germline V lookup: CDR1 MDHEN, CDR2 SYDVKM. The ends were cut back, 3 bases at V and 0 bases at J, with 9 bases in the middle. The CDR3 is made up of 15 amino acids. Here the CDR3 reads CASSFLGFSYNEQFF. CDR3 sequence (DNA): TGTGCCAGCAGTTTTTTGGGGTTCTCCTACAATGAGCAGTTCTTC.

In DNA form, the CDR3 reads TGTGCCAGCAGCGCCGGGACAGGGGGTTTTCGGAGTGAGCAGTTCTTC. This codes for CASSAGTGGFRSEQFF. J is TRBJ2-1 and V is TRBV9, with 11 positions matching TRBD1. The V segment lost 3 bases and the J segment 9 bases; nucleotides outside the gene matches: 11. Germline CDR1 and CDR2: SGDLS and YYNGEE. This CDR3 is built from 16 residues.

The genes are TRBV4-1 and TRBJ2-7, with 8 nucleotides matching TRBD2. The J call is in doubt because the DNA end fits TRBJ2-5 better. This CDR3 region has 15 residues. The germline CDR1 and CDR2 sequences are MGHRA and YSYEKL. For the CDR3, the DNA is TGCGCCAGCAGCCAGCTGGGACTAGGCAGAGAGACCCAGTACTTC. This encodes CASSQLGLGRETQYF.

The chain links TRBV5-1 to TRBJ2-5, with TRBD1 as a possible D gene (6 bases). The V gene's germline CDR1 is SGHRS and CDR2 YFSETQ. The CDR3 sequence is 13 residues long. The V gene lost 7 bases and the J gene lost 2 bases, with 12 bases spanning the gap. The CDR3 protein is CASAWGLQETQYF. The DNA of the CDR3 is TGCGCCAGCGCTTGGGGGCTTCAAGAGACCCAGTACTTC.

The rearrangement joins TRBV12-3 or TRBV12-4 to TRBJ2-1; no definite D call. V was pared by 6 bases and J by 8 bases, with 17 bases between. The CDR3 runs 14 residues. In nucleotides, the CDR3 is TGTGCCAGCAGCCTCGGTCAAAGCTGGGATGAGCAGTTCTTC. Protein sequence: CASSLGQSWDEQFF.

This clonotype was detected a few times. The rearrangement uses TRBV7-9 and TRBJ2-7; 10 nucleotides align to TRBD2. The CDR3 extends over 15 amino acids. V gave up 5 bases and J gave up 5 bases; unmatched junction bases: 9. CDR1 is SEHNR, CDR2 FQNEAQ, per germline (reference sequence). The CDR3 reads CASSAAGTSVHEQYF. Written as DNA, the CDR3 is TGTGCCAGCAGCGCCGCCGGGACTAGCGTCCACGAGCAGTACTTC.

This clonotype occurred a few times. The rearrangement links TRBV5-1 to TRBJ2-3, with D maybe TRBD2 (5 bases). Germline CDR1 SGHRS, CDR2 YFSETQ. V was shortened by 1 base and J by 1 base, with 16 bases between the two germline ends. The CDR3 spans 17 residues. In nucleotides, the CDR3 is TGCGCCAGCAGCTTGTTGCCTGGACTGTTGGGCACAGATACGCAGTATTTT. It translates to CASSLLPGLLGTDTQYF.

The chain employs TRBV12-3 or TRBV12-4 and TRBJ1-5; tentative D call: TRBD1 (5 bases). The CDR3 consists of 14 residues. V lost 4 bases, J lost 7 bases, and 14 bases lay in between. In nucleotides, the CDR3 is TGTGCCAGCAGTTCCGGGACCATTTCCCAGCCCCAGCATTTT. Its translation is CASSSGTISQPQHF.

Points on this clonotype: The junction shows a germline mismatch at one end, possibly a read error. The chain recombines TRBV20-1 with TRBJ1-2, with TRBD1 as a possible D gene (5 bases). Germline assignment: CDR1 DFQATT and CDR2 SNEGSKA (reference sequence). This CDR3 comprises 13 residues. The CDR3 nucleotides are TGCAGTGCTAGAGAGGCAGGGAACTATGACTACACCTTC. Its protein product is CSAREAGNYDYTF.

The chain recombines TRBV5-1 with TRBJ1-2; TRBD1 agrees at 8 bases. J was trimmed by 8 bases and V by 4 bases; bases with no gene match: 10. The CDR3 covers 14 residues. Looked up from germline, CDR1 is SGHRS and CDR2 is YFSETQ. The CDR3 nucleotides are TGCGCCAGCAGCGACGCCGGGACAGGCGGAGGCTACACCTTC. Its protein is CASSDAGTGGGYTF.

The chain is built from TRBV7-9 and TRBJ1-1; D is perhaps TRBD1 (5 bases). V lost 8 bases and J lost 0, with 10 bases in between. The germline V gene encodes CDR1 SEHNR and CDR2 FQNEAQ (reference sequence). The CDR3 sequence is 13 residues long. The CDR3 region is CASGWGLNTEAFF. The CDR3 DNA sequence: TGTGCCAGCGGCTGGGGCTTGAACACTGAAGCTTTCTTT.

The chain couples TRBV9 to TRBJ1-6; no reliable D call. Trimming left V 0 bases short and J 0 bases short, with 7 bases between. Germline CDR1 is SGDLS and CDR2 is YYNGEE. The CDR3 spans 16 residues. CDR3 loop: CASSVGDSSYNSPLHF. As DNA, the CDR3 is TGTGCCAGCAGCGTAGGGGATAGCTCCTATAATTCACCCCTCCACTTT.

V gene TRBV10-3 combines with J gene TRBJ2-4; 8 positions match TRBD2. The J call is doubtful: the DNA matches TRBJ2-7 better. The CDR3 consists of 14 residues. Germline V CDR1 and CDR2: ENHRY, SYGVKD. The CDR3 nucleotides are TGTGCCACCCGGGAGGGACTCCGACTCTACGAGCAGTACTTC. The encoded protein is CATREGLRLYEQYF.

The J gene is TRBJ2-5, the V gene TRBV27; D is unclear. Matching the DNA end better, TRBJ2-1 makes the J call doubtful. Germline assignment: CDR1 MNHEY and CDR2 SMNVEV (reference sequence). This CDR3 spans 14 amino acids. CDR3 protein: CASSLSNSQETQFF. CDR3 bases: TGTGCCAGCAGTTTATCAAACAGCCAAGAGACCCAGTTCTTC.

The chain couples TRBV4-3 to TRBJ2-1; 11 bases fit TRBD2. With the DNA end fitting TRBJ2-7 better, the J assignment may be wrong. Germline V gene sequence: CDR1 LGHNA, CDR2 YSLEER. The CDR3 runs 17 residues. The DNA for the CDR3 is TGCGCCAGCAGCCAAGCCCTTAGCGGGGGGGCCTACAATGAGCAGTACTTC. Its translation is CASSQALSGGAYNEQYF.

This clonotype appeared a few times. The chain is built from TRBV6-2 or TRBV6-3 and TRBJ2-7; 7 nucleotides match TRBD1. Trimming took 5 bases from V and 3 from J; bases not matched to a gene: 10. The CDR3 contains 15 residues. The germline V gene encodes CDR1 MNHEY and CDR2 SVGEGT. The CDR3 DNA sequence: TGTGCCAGCAGTAGGCCCCGGACAGGTTACTACGAGCAGTACTTC. Protein product: CASSRPRTGYYEQYF.

This chain connects TRBV6-5 to TRBJ1-1; tentative D call: TRBD1 (5 bases). Germline CDR1 and CDR2: MNHEY and SVGAGI. The V gene lost 5 bases and the J gene lost 1 base, with 11 bases spanning the gap. The CDR3 sequence is 14 residues long. The CDR3 region is CASSDDTGNTEAFF. As DNA, the CDR3 is TGTGCCAGCAGTGACGATACAGGGAACACTGAAGCTTTCTTT.

The chain uses TRBV12-3 or TRBV12-4 and TRBJ2-5, with D perhaps matching TRBD2 (5 bases). Trimming took off 7 bases at V and 1 base at J, with 25 bases between the two ends. CDR3 length: 18 amino acids. CDR3 region: CASKLLGEHRKTQETQYF. The CDR3 region has the DNA TGTGCCAGCAAATTATTGGGAGAACACAGAAAGACCCAAGAGACCCAGTACTTC.

The V gene is TRBV29-1, the J gene TRBJ1-2; D is unresolved. The V gene lost 6 bases and the J gene lost 6 bases, with 23 bases spanning the gap. The CDR3 contains 15 residues. Germline V gives CDR1 SQVTM, CDR2 ANQGSEA. The CDR3 sequence is CSVYPEYPAGNGYTF. The CDR3 DNA reads as TGCAGCGTCTACCCCGAATACCCAGCGGGTAATGGCTACACCTTC.

V gene TRBV25-1 combines with J gene TRBJ2-3, with D unresolved. The CDR3 contains 12 residues. Germline-derived CDR1 and CDR2 are MGHDK and SYGVNS. V lost 1 base to trimming and J lost 5 bases, with 4 bases between them. Written as DNA, the CDR3 is TGTGCCAGCAGTGAATTTTTAGATACGCAGTATTTT. Protein: CASSEFLDTQYF.

The chain combines TRBV5-6 with TRBJ2-5; D possibly corresponds to TRBD2 (6 bases). Germline V gene lookup returns CDR1 SGHDT and CDR2 YYEEEE. This CDR3 region has 14 residues. Trimming removed 2 bases from V and 6 bases from J, with 14 bases in between. CDR3 coding DNA: TGTGCCAGCAGCTTCTGGACTGGAGGGAAGACCCAGTACTTC. It is translated as CASSFWTGGKTQYF.

The V and J genes are TRBV2 and TRBJ2-7; D is unresolved. V lost 1 base, J lost 4 bases, and 17 bases lay in between. Germline V CDR1 and CDR2: SNHLY, FYNNEI. The CDR3 spans 16 residues. The CDR3 region is CASSEESVALAYEQYF. For the CDR3, the DNA is TGTGCCAGCAGTGAAGAGTCAGTCGCCCTGGCGTACGAGCAGTACTTC.

V usage is TRBV11-2 and J usage is TRBJ2-7; 8 bases match TRBD2. This CDR3 is built from 17 residues. J gave up 7 bases and V 5 bases, and 19 bases lay outside the gene matches. Germline CDR1 SGHAT, CDR2 FQNNGV. For the CDR3, the DNA is TGTGCCAGCAGCGTGATAGTAGGGCGGGGGGCCTACAATGAGCAGTACTTC. It codes for CASSVIVGRGAYNEQYF.

The gene calls are TRBV28 and TRBJ2-4, with no clear D. Germline CDR1 is MDHEN and CDR2 is SYDVKM. The CDR3 sequence is 17 residues long. V gave up 6 bases and J gave up 5 bases, with 23 bases separating them. The CDR3 sequence: CASSPFPPIIAENIQYF. The CDR3 nucleotides are TGTGCCAGCAGCCCCTTTCCCCCCATTATTGCCGAAAACATTCAGTACTTC.

There are a few counts of this clonotype. The chain has TRBV6-5 and TRBJ2-5; D perhaps matches TRBD1 (6 bases). The V gene lost 6 bases and the J gene lost 5 bases, with 16 bases spanning the gap. Per the germline V gene, CDR1 is MNHEY and CDR2 is SVGAGI. This CDR3 contains 14 residues. DNA of the CDR3: TGTGCCAGCAGGTTCAGGGGCTCCAGGGAGACCCAGTACTTC. Its protein is CASRFRGSRETQYF.

This clonotype has more than one count but fewer than ten. The gene calls are TRBV20-1 and TRBJ2-7; unclear D gene. CDR1 is DFQATT and CDR2 is SNEGSKA in the germline V gene (reference sequence). Trimming took 0 bases from V and 3 from J, leaving 12 bases between them. The CDR3 loop spans 14 amino acids. DNA for the CDR3: TGCAGTGCTAGAGATCTAGGGCAGCTCTACGAGCAGTACTTC. Amino acid sequence: CSARDLGQLYEQYF.

The chain combines TRBV5-1 with TRBJ1-4; 11 bases match TRBD1. Germline CDR1 reads SGHRS; CDR2 reads YFSETQ. The CDR3 consists of 14 residues. The V segment lost 4 bases and the J segment 8 bases; nucleotides outside the gene matches: 4. The CDR3 DNA follows: TGCGCCAGCAGCGGGACAGGGGGAAAAGAAAAACTGTTTTTT. Amino acids: CASSGTGGKEKLFF.